The source of this T cell receptor (beta chain) is a study of shared clonotypes between healthy human individuals. Study in general: Donors, aged 18 to 49, were a couple of women and a few men.

The CDR3 covers 14 residues. Trimming took 7 bases from V and 0 from J, leaving 13 bases between them. Germline CDR1 LNHDA, CDR2 SQIVND (reference sequence). The repertoire was sequenced with immunoSEQ multiplex PCR; TCRdb's copy has only in-frame clones and lacks some. The sample shows about 2 million clones, roughly 94% of them seen only once. This clone has only one observation. The sample was naive CD4+ T cells sorted from blood. Noted subset: CD45RA+ positively selected. The source is a young man in good health. V is TRBV19 and J is TRBJ2-7; D is undetermined. The CDR3 loop reads CASKDRSSSYEQYF. In DNA, the CDR3 is TGTGCCAGTAAGGATAGGTCTAGCTCCTACGAGCAGTACTTC.